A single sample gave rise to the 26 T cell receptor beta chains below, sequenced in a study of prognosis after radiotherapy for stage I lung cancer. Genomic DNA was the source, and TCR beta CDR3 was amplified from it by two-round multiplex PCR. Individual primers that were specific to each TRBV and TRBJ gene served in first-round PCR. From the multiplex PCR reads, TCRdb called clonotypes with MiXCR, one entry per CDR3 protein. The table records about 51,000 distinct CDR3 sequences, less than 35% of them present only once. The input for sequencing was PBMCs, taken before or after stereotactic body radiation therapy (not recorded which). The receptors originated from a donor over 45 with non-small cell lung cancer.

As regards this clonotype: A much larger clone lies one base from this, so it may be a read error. CDR3 residues: CASSLDGVTEALF. CDR3 nucleotides: TGTGCCAGCAGCTTAGATGGGGTAACTGAAGCTTTATTT. V is TRBV7-2 and J is TRBJ1-1; D gene ambiguous. This CDR3 is 13 amino acids long. The germline V gene encodes CDR1 SGHTA and CDR2 FQGNSA.

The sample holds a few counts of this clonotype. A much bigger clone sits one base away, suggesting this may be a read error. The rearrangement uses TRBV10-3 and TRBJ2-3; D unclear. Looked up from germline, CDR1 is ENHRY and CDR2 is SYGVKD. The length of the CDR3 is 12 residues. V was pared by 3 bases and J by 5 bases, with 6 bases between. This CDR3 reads CAISDRKDTQYF. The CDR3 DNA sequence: TGTGCCATCAGTGATAGGAAAGATACGCAGTATTTT.

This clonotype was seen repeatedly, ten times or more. This chain's CDR3 is CASSLSGGSNEQYF. The CDR3 nucleotides are TGCGCCAGCAGCTTGTCCGGCGGGAGTAACGAGCAGTACTTC. The chain combines TRBV5-1 with TRBJ2-7, with TRBD2 matching 7 bases. J gave up 5 bases and V 1 base, and 6 bases lay outside the gene matches. CDR1 SGHRS and CDR2 YFSETQ come from the germline V gene. This CDR3 is built from 14 residues.

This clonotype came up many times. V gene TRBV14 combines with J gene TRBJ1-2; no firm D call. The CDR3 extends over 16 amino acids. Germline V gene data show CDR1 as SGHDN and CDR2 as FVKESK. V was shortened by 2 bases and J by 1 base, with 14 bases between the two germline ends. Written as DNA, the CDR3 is TGTGCCAGCAGCCAAAGTATAGGCCAATTTAACTATGGCTACACCTTC. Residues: CASSQSIGQFNYGYTF.

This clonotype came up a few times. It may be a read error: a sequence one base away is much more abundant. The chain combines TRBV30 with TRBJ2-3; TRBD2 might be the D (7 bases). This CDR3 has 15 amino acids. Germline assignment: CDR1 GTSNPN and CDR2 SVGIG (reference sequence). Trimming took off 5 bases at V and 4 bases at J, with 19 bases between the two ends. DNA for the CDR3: TGTGCCTGGGGGGGGGCGAAACGGTGGGCAGATACGCAGTATTTT. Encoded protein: CAWGGAKRWADTQYF.

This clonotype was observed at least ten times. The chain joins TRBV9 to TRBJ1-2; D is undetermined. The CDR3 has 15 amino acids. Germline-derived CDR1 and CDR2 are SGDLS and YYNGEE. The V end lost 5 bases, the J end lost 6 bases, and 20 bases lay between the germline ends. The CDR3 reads CASSPAPSDYHGYTF. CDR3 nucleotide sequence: TGTGCCAGCAGTCCAGCACCATCAGATTATCATGGCTACACCTTC.

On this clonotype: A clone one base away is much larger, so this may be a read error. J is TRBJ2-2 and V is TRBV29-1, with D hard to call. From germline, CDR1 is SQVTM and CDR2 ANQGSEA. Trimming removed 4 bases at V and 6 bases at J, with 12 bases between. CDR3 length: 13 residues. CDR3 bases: TGCAGCGTTGTACAGTGTTATCCCGGGGAGCTGTTTTTT. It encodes CSVVQCYPGELFF.

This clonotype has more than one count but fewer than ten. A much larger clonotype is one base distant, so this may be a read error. The CDR3 region is CASSYRGCQPQHF. CDR3 nucleotide sequence: TGTGCCAGCAGTTACAGGGGATGTCAGCCCCAGCATTTT. V usage is TRBV6-5 and J usage is TRBJ1-5, with D tentatively TRBD1 (5 bases). Trimming cost V 2 bases and J 6 bases, with 8 bases left between them. The germline gives CDR1 MNHEY, CDR2 SVGAGI. The CDR3 extends over 13 amino acids.

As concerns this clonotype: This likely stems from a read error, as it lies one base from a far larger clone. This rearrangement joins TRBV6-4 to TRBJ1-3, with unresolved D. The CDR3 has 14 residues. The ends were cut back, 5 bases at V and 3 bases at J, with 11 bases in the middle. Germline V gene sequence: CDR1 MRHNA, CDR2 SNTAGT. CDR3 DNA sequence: TGTGCCAGCAGTACCCCTTCATGTGGAAACACCATATATTTT. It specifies CASSTPSCGNTIYF.

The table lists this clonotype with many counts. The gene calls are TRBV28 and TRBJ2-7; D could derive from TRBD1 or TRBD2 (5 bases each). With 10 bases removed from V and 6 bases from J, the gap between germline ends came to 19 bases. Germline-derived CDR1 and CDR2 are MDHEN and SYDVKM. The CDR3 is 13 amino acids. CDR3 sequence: CATEGTPRGEQYF. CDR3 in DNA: TGTGCCACCGAAGGGACGCCGAGGGGCGAGCAGTACTTC.

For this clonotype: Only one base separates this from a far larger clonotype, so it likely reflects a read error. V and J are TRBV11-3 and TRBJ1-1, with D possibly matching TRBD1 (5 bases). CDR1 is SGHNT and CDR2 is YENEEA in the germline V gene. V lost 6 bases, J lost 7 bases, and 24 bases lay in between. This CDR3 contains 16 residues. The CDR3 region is CASSLWGLVGVGEAFF. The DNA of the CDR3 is TGTGCCAGCAGTTTATGGGGCTTGGTGGGGGTCGGTGAAGCTTTCTTT.

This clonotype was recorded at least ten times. CDR3 sequence reads: CASSSTSGSGYNEQFF. The DNA of the CDR3 is TGTGCCAGCAGCTCTACTAGCGGGAGTGGCTACAATGAGCAGTTCTTC. The chain employs TRBV11-3 and TRBJ2-1, with 11 positions matching TRBD2. The germline gives CDR1 SGHNT, CDR2 YENEEA. The CDR3 consists of 16 residues. After removal of 4 bases from V and 3 bases from J, the junction contained 5 bases not matched to a gene.

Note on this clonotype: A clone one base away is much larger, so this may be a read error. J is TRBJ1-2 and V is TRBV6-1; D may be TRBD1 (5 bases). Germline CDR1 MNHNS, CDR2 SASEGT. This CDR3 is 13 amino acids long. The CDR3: CASSRTLNYGYIF. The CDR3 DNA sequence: TGTGCCAGCAGTCGGACATTGAACTATGGCTACATCTTC.

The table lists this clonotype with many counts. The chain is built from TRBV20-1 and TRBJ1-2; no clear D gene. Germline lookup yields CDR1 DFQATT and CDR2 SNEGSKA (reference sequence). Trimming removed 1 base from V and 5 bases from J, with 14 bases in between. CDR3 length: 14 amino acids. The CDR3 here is CSARGARVVYGYTF. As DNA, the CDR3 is TGCAGTGCTAGAGGGGCCAGAGTGGTGTATGGCTACACCTTC.

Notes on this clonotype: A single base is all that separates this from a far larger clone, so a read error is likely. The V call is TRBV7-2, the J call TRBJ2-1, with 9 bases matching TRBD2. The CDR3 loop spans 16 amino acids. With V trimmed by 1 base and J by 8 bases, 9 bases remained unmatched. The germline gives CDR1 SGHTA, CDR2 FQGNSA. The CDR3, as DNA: TGTGCCAGCAGCTTAGGGGGCGGGAGGGGTGGTGATGAGCAGTTCTTC. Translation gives CASSLGGGRGGDEQFF.

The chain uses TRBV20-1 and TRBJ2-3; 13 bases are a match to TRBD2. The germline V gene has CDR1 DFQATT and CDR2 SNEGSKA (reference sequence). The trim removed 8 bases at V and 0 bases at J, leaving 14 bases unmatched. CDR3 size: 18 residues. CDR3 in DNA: TGCAGTTCCATCAATGGACTAGCGGGAGTCTCTAGCACAGATACGCAGTATTTT. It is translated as CSSINGLAGVSSTDTQYF.

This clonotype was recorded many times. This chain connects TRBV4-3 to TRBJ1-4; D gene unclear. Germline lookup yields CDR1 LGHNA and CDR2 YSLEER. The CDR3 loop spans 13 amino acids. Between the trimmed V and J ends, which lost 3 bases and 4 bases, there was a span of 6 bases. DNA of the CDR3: TGCGCCAGCAGCCAGGATCATAATGAAAAACTGTTTTTT. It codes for CASSQDHNEKLFF.

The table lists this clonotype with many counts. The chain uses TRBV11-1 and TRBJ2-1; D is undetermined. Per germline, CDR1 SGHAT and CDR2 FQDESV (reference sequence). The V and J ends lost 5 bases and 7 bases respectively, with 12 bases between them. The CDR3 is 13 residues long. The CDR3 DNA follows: TGTGCCAGCAGCCCCACCCTGGCGAATGAGCAGTTCTTC. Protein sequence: CASSPTLANEQFF.

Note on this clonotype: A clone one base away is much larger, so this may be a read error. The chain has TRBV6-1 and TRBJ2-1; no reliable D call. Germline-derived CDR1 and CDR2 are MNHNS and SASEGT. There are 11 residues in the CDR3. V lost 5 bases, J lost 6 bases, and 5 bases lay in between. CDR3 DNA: TGTGCCAGCAGTACTGTCAATGAGCAGTTCTTC. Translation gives CASSTVNEQFF.

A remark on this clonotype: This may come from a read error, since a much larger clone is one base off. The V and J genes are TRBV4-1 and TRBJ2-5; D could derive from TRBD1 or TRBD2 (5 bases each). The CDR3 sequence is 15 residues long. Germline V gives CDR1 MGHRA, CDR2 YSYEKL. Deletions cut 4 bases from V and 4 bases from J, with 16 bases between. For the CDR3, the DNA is TGCGCCAGCAGCCCTGACGGGGCTCCGCTAGAGACCCAGTACTTC. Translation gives CASSPDGAPLETQYF.

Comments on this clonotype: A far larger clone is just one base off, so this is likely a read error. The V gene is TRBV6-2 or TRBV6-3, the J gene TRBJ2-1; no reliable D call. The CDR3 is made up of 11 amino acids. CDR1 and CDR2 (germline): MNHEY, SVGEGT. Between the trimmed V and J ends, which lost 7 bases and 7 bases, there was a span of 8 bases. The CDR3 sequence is CASNGRNEQFF. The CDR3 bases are TGTGCCAGCAACGGGCGTAATGAGCAGTTCTTC.

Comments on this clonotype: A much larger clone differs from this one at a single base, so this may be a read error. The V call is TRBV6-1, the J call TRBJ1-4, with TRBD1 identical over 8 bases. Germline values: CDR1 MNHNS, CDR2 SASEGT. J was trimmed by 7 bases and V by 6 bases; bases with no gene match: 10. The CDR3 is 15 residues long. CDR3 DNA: TGTGCCAGCAGGGGAGGGGGACAGGTAGTTGAAAAACTGTTTTTT. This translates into CASRGGGQVVEKLFF.

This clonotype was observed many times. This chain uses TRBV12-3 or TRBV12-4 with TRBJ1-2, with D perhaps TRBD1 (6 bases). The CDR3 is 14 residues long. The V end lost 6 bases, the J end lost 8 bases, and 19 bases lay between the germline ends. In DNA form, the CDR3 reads TGTGCCAGCAGCCCCGCGAACAGGGTCGGAGGCTACACCTTC. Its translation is CASSPANRVGGYTF.

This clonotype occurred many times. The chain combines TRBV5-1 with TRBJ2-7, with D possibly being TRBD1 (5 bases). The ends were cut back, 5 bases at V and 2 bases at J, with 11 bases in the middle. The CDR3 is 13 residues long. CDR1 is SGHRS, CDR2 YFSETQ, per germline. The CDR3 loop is CASRFGRAYEQYF. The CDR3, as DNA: TGCGCCAGCAGATTTGGCAGGGCCTACGAGCAGTACTTC.

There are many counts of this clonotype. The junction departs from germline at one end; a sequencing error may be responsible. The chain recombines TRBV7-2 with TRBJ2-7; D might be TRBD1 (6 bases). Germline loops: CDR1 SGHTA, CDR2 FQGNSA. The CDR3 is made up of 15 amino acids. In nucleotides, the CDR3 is TGTGCCAGCACCTTAGGGGACACGAGCTCCTACGAGCAGTACTTC. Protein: CASTLGDTSSYEQYF. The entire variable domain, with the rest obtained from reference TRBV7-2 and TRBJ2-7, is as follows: GAGVSQSPSNKVTEKGKDVELRCDPISGHTALYWYRQSLGQGLEFLIYFQGNSAPDKSGLPSDRFSAERTGGSVSTLTIQRTQQEDSAVYLCASTLGDTSSYEQYFGPGTRLTVT.

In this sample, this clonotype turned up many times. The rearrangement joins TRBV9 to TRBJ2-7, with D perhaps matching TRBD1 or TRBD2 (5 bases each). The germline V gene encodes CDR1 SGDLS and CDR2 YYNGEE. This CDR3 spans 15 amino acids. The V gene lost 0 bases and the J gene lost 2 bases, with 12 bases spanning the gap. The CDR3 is CASSVATGPAYEQYF. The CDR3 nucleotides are TGTGCCAGCAGCGTAGCGACGGGGCCAGCCTACGAGCAGTACTTC.